Given below is one TCR beta chain in context. Its antigen is as yet unknown. CDR3 length equals 16 residues. In germline, CDR1 is LGHNA, CDR2 YNFKEQ. The J segment lost 3 bases and the V segment lost 4 bases, leaving 8 bases of the junction unmatched. The sample comes from a study of cytomegalovirus exposure and HLA in healthy donors. Overall study findings and caveats: First-cohort TCR clusters tended to co-occur in the roughly 120 validation repertoires, a later analysis found. Rarity marked most TCR sequences, yet some public TCRs occurred in many donors. Three of the chains that were CMV-associated were confirmed in vitro to be specific for CMV antigens.

The table came from immunoSEQ multiplex PCR; TCRdb's copy has only in-frame clones and leaves some out. Altogether 200,000 to 250,000 clones are present, over 75% being singletons, with the ten largest covering 1.5% to 2%. The donors formed part of the approximately 130-subject validation cohort, distinct from the roughly 700-subject first cohort. This sequence originates from a woman younger than 30 in good health and CMV-seropositive. This chain uses TRBV4-2 with TRBJ1-1; 10 nucleotides agree with TRBD1. The sequencing sample was made of PBMCs. The CDR3 here is CASSPGQGEWDTEAFF. Written as DNA, the CDR3 is TGTGCCAGCAGCCCAGGACAGGGGGAATGGGACACTGAAGCTTTCTTT.